The clone carrying this TCR beta chain was seen many times. The antigen remains undetermined. This record belongs to a study of neurological immune-mediated disorders. About the research overall: Multiple sclerosis patients (n of about 34) included some 31 with relapsing-remitting and 3 with secondary progressive disease. Study-wide points: The most TCR clonal expansion was seen in HTLV-1-associated myelopathy, whereas the least was seen in multiple sclerosis, below the level in healthy controls. On phylogenetic grouping, the repertoires of 18 of 34 multiple sclerosis patients fell within one related-CDR3 cluster, constituting a possible signature.

The CDR3 runs to 13 residues. Trimming left V 4 bases short and J 0 bases short, with 9 bases between. Germline V gene sequence: CDR1 DFQATT, CDR2 SNEGSKA (reference sequence). Unsorted libraries were generated from 2 million PBMCs held at -80 degrees C. TCRdb independently ran MiXCR on the 5' RACE reads; one entry per CDR3 protein. The table has around 70,000 distinct CDR3 sequences, about 3% seen once. Sequenced: PBMCs. The chain has TRBV20-1 and TRBJ1-1; D not resolved. This clonotype was obtained from a woman between 50 and 59 years old with multiple sclerosis. The CDR3 loop is CSATDWMNTEAFF. As DNA, the CDR3 is TGCAGTGCTACTGATTGGATGAACACTGAAGCTTTCTTT.